This T cell receptor beta chain was captured in a study of Tregs in tolerant kidney transplant recipients. Findings and limits, study-wide: Validation in larger populations is needed because few patients were studied. Biological reproducibility was not directly addressed, but technical replication error appeared minimal.

The repertoire was sequenced with immunoSEQ multiplex PCR; TCRdb's copy has only in-frame clones and lacks some. The repertoire includes 60,000 or so clones, 80% to 90% of them detected once, and 2.1% sits in the top ten. On this clone: Its antigen is not known.

V was cut by 4 bases and J by 2 bases, with 17 bases left in between. Germline CDR1 MGHRA, CDR2 YSYEKL. This CDR3 contains 16 residues. Thawed PBMCs were FACS-sorted into unstimulated CD4+CD25+CD127- regulatory T cells, CD4+CD25- non-regulatory cells, CD4 and CD8 cells. Before regulatory T cell sorting, thawed PBMCs rested overnight at 37°C in roughly 200 IU/ml IL-2. This chain links TRBV4-1 with TRBJ1-1, with D perhaps matching TRBD1 (5 bases). The sample in question was Tregs from blood, obtained before the transplant. The sequence derives from a human donor who received a combined kidney and bone marrow transplant. The CDR3 region is CASSPPTGPGNTEAFF. Here the CDR3 DNA reads TGCGCCAGCAGCCCGCCGACGGGGCCGGGCAACACTGAAGCTTTCTTT.